What follows are 27 T cell receptor beta chains derived from one specimen sequenced in a study of blood T cells in healthy people across ages. The authors ran a second PCR of about 7 to 11 cycles using a sample-barcoded 5' primer and a J-beta primer mix. Via MiXCR, TCRdb re-called the 5' RACE reads, giving one row per CDR3 protein. Among approximately 800,000 distinct CDR3 sequences listed, 62% were seen once. Sequenced: blood. These TCRs come from a young man in good health.

The V call is TRBV29-1, the J call TRBJ1-1; D might be TRBD1 (5 bases). This CDR3 contains 12 residues. Germline V gene sequence: CDR1 SQVTM, CDR2 ANQGSEA. Trimming stripped 5 bases from V and 5 bases from J, with 12 bases between. DNA of the CDR3: TGCAGCGTTACCTCGGGGGGAACTGAAGCTTTCTTT. Translated: CSVTSGGTEAFF.

Comments on this clonotype: A read error may account for a junction end that differs from germline. V usage is TRBV4-3 and J usage is TRBJ2-2, with a weak D call TRBD2 (5 bases). CDR1 and CDR2 (germline): LGHNA, YSLEER. There are 15 residues in the CDR3. Here the CDR3 DNA reads TGCGCCAGTAGCCCGGACTCGCCTGGGACCGGGGAGCTGTTTTTT. It specifies CASSPDSPGTGELFF.

The chain recombines TRBV15 with TRBJ2-5; perhaps D is TRBD1 or TRBD2 (6 bases each). Trimming cost V 2 bases and J 1 base, with 11 bases left between them. Germline V gene lookup returns CDR1 LNHNV and CDR2 YYDKDF (reference sequence). There are 15 residues in the CDR3. The CDR3 DNA follows: TGTGCCACCAGCAGAAGGGGGGCAACCCAAGAGACCCAGTACTTC. Amino acid sequence: CATSRRGATQETQYF.

The chain combines TRBV10-3 with TRBJ2-1; 7 bases agree with TRBD2. Germline V gene lookup returns CDR1 ENHRY and CDR2 SYGVKD. V gave up 11 bases and J gave up 8 bases; unmatched junction bases: 24. CDR3 size: 17 residues. CDR3 sequence reads: CASSKEAGRGTRDEQFF. The CDR3 bases are TGTGCCTCCTCCAAAGAAGCGGGGAGGGGAACAAGGGATGAGCAGTTCTTC.

V and J are TRBV6-5 and TRBJ1-5, with 7 bases matching TRBD1. This CDR3 is 14 amino acids long. Per germline, CDR1 MNHEY and CDR2 SVGAGI. The ends lost 4 bases at V and 6 bases at J; junction bases unmatched: 6. The CDR3 DNA is TGTGCCAGCAGTTCCCAGACAGGGAGTCAGCCCCAGCATTTT. Translation gives CASSSQTGSQPQHF.

This clonotype was picked up one time. CDR3 DNA sequence: TGTGCCAGCGGGGTCGTTTCGGGGCGGACCTACGAGCAGTACTTC. Its translation: CASGVVSGRTYEQYF. This chain joins TRBV7-2 and TRBJ2-7, with D perhaps being TRBD1 or TRBD2 (5 bases each). Trimming shortened V by 8 bases and J by 2 bases, and 19 bases separated the two germline ends. The CDR3 is 15 amino acids. CDR1 and CDR2 (germline): SGHTA, FQGNSA. Using reference TRBV7-2 and TRBJ2-7 for the parts outside the CDR3, the full variable domain is GAGVSQSPSNKVTEKGKDVELRCDPISGHTALYWYRQSLGQGLEFLIYFQGNSAPDKSGLPSDRFSAERTGGSVSTLTIQRTQQEDSAVYLCASGVVSGRTYEQYFGPGTRLTVT.

The rearrangement uses TRBV13 and TRBJ2-3; 7 bases match TRBD1. Germline V CDR1 and CDR2: PRHDT, FYEKMQ (reference sequence). The trim removed 5 bases at V and 2 bases at J, leaving 7 bases unmatched. CDR3 length: 15 amino acids. The CDR3 DNA reads TGTGCCAGCAGCGGAGACAGGGATCCCACAGATACGCAGTATTTT. Translated, it gives CASSGDRDPTDTQYF.

This clonotype showed up just once. CDR3: CASSQFGSGGSYNEQYF. In DNA form, the CDR3 reads TGCGCCAGCAGCCAATTCGGTAGCGGGGGATCCTACAATGAGCAGTACTTC. This chain uses TRBV4-3 with TRBJ2-1; 9 bases line up with TRBD2. TRBJ2-7 matches the DNA end more closely, so the J call is doubtful. The CDR3 length is 17 residues. Germline CDR1 and CDR2: LGHNA and YSLEER.

The rearrangement uses TRBV25-1 and TRBJ2-7, with a weak D call TRBD2 (7 bases). Between the trimmed V and J ends, which lost 3 bases and 2 bases, there was a span of 11 bases. The germline gives CDR1 MGHDK, CDR2 SYGVNS. This CDR3 contains 14 residues. The CDR3 sequence: CASSDTGGPYEQYF. The CDR3 bases are TGTGCCAGCAGTGACACGGGGGGCCCCTACGAGCAGTACTTC.

The J gene is TRBJ2-7, the V gene TRBV9; tentative D call: TRBD1 (5 bases). V lost 0 bases, J lost 2 bases, and 9 bases lay in between. The germline V gene encodes CDR1 SGDLS and CDR2 YYNGEE. The length of the CDR3 is 14 residues. This CDR3 reads CASSVEWGPYEQYF. The CDR3 coding sequence is TGTGCCAGCAGCGTAGAGTGGGGCCCCTACGAGCAGTACTTC. Together with reference TRBV9 and TRBJ2-7, the CDR3 gives the full variable domain: DSGVTQTPKHLITATGQRVTLRCSPRSGDLSVYWYQQSLDQGLQFLIQYYNGEERAKGNILERFSAQQFPDLHSELNLSSLELGDSALYFCASSVEWGPYEQYFGPGTRLTVT.

The rearrangement uses TRBV2 and TRBJ2-3, with TRBD1 matching 7 bases. The germline V gene has CDR1 SNHLY and CDR2 FYNNEI. The trim removed 4 bases at V and 3 bases at J, leaving 4 bases unmatched. The CDR3 has 14 residues. This chain's CDR3 is CASSVRTGTDTQYF. The CDR3 DNA follows: TGTGCCAGCAGTGTTAGGACAGGAACAGATACGCAGTATTTT.

This clonotype has just a few counts. The V and J genes are TRBV6-2 or TRBV6-3 and TRBJ2-7; TRBD1 matches 12 bases. Trimming took 2 bases from V and 5 from J; bases not matched to a gene: 13. Germline CDR1 is MNHEY and CDR2 is SVGEGT. The CDR3 runs 18 residues. CDR3 region: CASSYRTGQGATADEQYF. The DNA of the CDR3 is TGTGCCAGCAGTTACCGCACGGGACAGGGGGCAACGGCCGACGAGCAGTACTTC.

The chain is built from TRBV7-3 and TRBJ2-5; 7 bases fit TRBD2. Looked up from germline, CDR1 is SGHTA and CDR2 is FQGTGA. The V and J ends lost 2 bases and 1 base, in that order; junction bases with no gene match: 4. CDR3 length equals 15 residues. CDR3 in DNA: TGTGCCAGCAGCTTAGGGGGGGAGGTCCAAGAGACCCAGTACTTC. It specifies CASSLGGEVQETQYF.

The chain carries TRBV19 and TRBJ2-6; D is unresolved. The germline V gene has CDR1 LNHDA and CDR2 SQIVND (reference sequence). Deletions cut 6 bases from V and 0 bases from J, with 9 bases between. The length of the CDR3 is 15 residues. The CDR3 spells CASRYHGSGANVLTF. The CDR3 nucleotides read TGTGCCAGTAGATACCACGGCTCTGGGGCCAACGTCCTGACTTTC.

This chain links TRBV29-1 with TRBJ2-3, with a weak D call TRBD1 (5 bases). V lost 6 bases to trimming and J lost 4 bases, with 11 bases between them. CDR1 and CDR2 from the germline V gene are SQVTM and ANQGSEA. The CDR3 is 12 amino acids. The CDR3 DNA sequence: TGCAGCGTAAAAACAGGTTCAGATACGCAGTATTTT. Its protein product is CSVKTGSDTQYF.

This chain joins TRBV6-2 or TRBV6-3 and TRBJ1-2, with D hard to call. V shed 7 bases and J shed 1 base, with 13 bases lying between them. Germline V gene sequence: CDR1 MNHEY, CDR2 SVGEGT. The CDR3 is made up of 14 amino acids. DNA for the CDR3: TGTGCCAGCACCCCGGAGCTATTTAACTATGGCTACACCTTC. This gives the protein CASTPELFNYGYTF.

The gene calls are TRBV20-1 and TRBJ2-5, with 7 bases identical to TRBD2. The J call may be faulty, since TRBJ2-7 better matches the DNA end. CDR1 and CDR2 from the germline V gene are DFQATT and SNEGSKA (reference sequence). The CDR3 covers 12 residues. CDR3 DNA: TGCAGTGCTACTAGCGGACTACGCGAGCAGTACTTC. Translation: CSATSGLREQYF.

The CDR3 nucleotides are TGCGCCAGCAGCTTGAGGGGGACAGGGGGCGACTATGGCTACACCTTC. As protein: CASSLRGTGGDYGYTF. V is TRBV5-1 and J is TRBJ1-2, with 12 bases fitting TRBD1. The CDR3 has 16 amino acids. Per the germline V gene, CDR1 is SGHRS and CDR2 is YFSETQ. V lost 1 base to trimming and J lost 3 bases; unmatched junction nucleotides: 4.

CDR3 loop: CSVDSNSGANVLTF. CDR3 DNA: TGCAGCGTTGATAGCAACTCTGGGGCCAACGTCCTGACTTTC. The genes are TRBV29-1 and TRBJ2-6; D gene uncertain. Germline assignment: CDR1 SQVTM and CDR2 ANQGSEA. V lost 3 bases and J lost 0, with 6 bases in between. The CDR3 has 14 residues.

The V and J genes are TRBV28 and TRBJ2-1; D is unclear. The CDR3 is made up of 15 amino acids. Germline V gives CDR1 MDHEN, CDR2 SYDVKM. Trimming pared 8 bases from V and 0 bases from J, leaving 14 bases between. The CDR3 DNA reads TGTGCCAGCCGTTCAAGATTGAGCTCCTACAATGAGCAGTTCTTC. This codes for CASRSRLSSYNEQFF.

The V gene is TRBV20-1, the J gene TRBJ1-5, with D possibly being TRBD1 (6 bases). The V gene lost 0 bases and the J gene lost 12 bases, with 18 bases spanning the gap. CDR1 and CDR2 (germline): DFQATT, SNEGSKA (reference sequence). This CDR3 is built from 14 residues. The CDR3 nucleotides are TGCAGTGCTAGAGATCCGGCCTTGAAGGGGGGCCAGCATTTT. Translating gives CSARDPALKGGQHF.

The V call is TRBV6-2 or TRBV6-3, the J call TRBJ1-1; 7 bases map to TRBD1. There are 17 residues in the CDR3. Germline V CDR1 and CDR2: MNHEY, SVGEGT. The junction had 10 bases not matched to a gene; V was cut back by 2 bases and J by 1 base. The DNA for the CDR3 is TGTGCCAGCAGTTACGCCGCAGCAGGGGGAGGGAACACTGAAGCTTTCTTT. Amino acids: CASSYAAAGGGNTEAFF.

This clonotype has a handful of counts. The chain recombines TRBV12-3 or TRBV12-4 with TRBJ2-7; D is perhaps TRBD2 (6 bases). There are 15 residues in the CDR3. V was pared by 3 bases and J by 0 bases, with 12 bases between. CDR3 region: CASSLSAGYSYEQYF. DNA for the CDR3: TGTGCCAGCAGTTTGTCTGCGGGGTACTCCTACGAGCAGTACTTC.

The chain is built from TRBV7-3 and TRBJ2-7, with D possibly TRBD1 on 6 matching bases. This CDR3 spans 14 amino acids. CDR1 and CDR2 (germline): SGHTA, FQGTGA. The V gene lost 5 bases and the J gene lost 6 bases, with 17 bases spanning the gap. The CDR3 reads CASSPNHLGGEQYF. In DNA, the CDR3 is TGTGCCAGCAGCCCAAACCATTTAGGGGGCGAGCAGTACTTC.

This clonotype was counted between two and nine times. This chain connects TRBV5-5 to TRBJ1-2; 9 nucleotides agree with TRBD1. With 4 bases clipped from V and 3 bases from J, the junction kept 1 base outside the gene matches. Germline CDR1 SGHKS, CDR2 YYEKEE (reference sequence). The CDR3 spans 13 residues. Here the CDR3 DNA reads TGTGCCAGCAGCCGGACAGGGGACTATGGCTACACCTTC. It codes for CASSRTGDYGYTF.

The gene calls are TRBV9 and TRBJ1-6; a possible D gene is TRBD1 (5 bases). The germline gives CDR1 SGDLS, CDR2 YYNGEE. With 3 bases removed from V and 9 bases from J, the gap between germline ends came to 16 bases. This CDR3 spans 15 amino acids. In DNA form, the CDR3 reads TGTGCCAGCAGCGCCCCCCAGGGCATTGGTTCACCCCTCCACTTT. Translating gives CASSAPQGIGSPLHF.

V and J are TRBV20-1 and TRBJ1-2; D is uncertain. The V gene's germline CDR1 is DFQATT and CDR2 SNEGSKA (reference sequence). Between the trimmed V and J ends, which lost 1 base and 5 bases, there was a span of 17 bases. The CDR3 loop spans 15 amino acids. The CDR3 spells CSARVPPPGGYGYTF. DNA of the CDR3: TGCAGTGCTAGAGTCCCCCCTCCGGGTGGATATGGCTACACCTTC.